Shown below are 31 T cell receptor beta chains from a single sample sequenced in a study of cytomegalovirus exposure and HLA in healthy donors. It was with 60 Vbeta and 13 Jbeta primers that the PCR ran. Profiled with immunoSEQ multiplex PCR; TCRdb holds only in-frame clones, not every one. The sample lists some 140,000 clones; 73% were seen once. The material sequenced was PBMCs. These receptors were collected from a woman aged 40 to 55 in good health and CMV-seronegative.

The chain carries TRBV4-3 and TRBJ1-4; 12 bases are shared with TRBD1. This CDR3 is 19 amino acids long. Trimming took 3 bases from V and 5 from J; bases not matched to a gene: 13. Germline-derived CDR1 and CDR2 are LGHNA and YSLEER. The CDR3 nucleotides read TGCGCCAGCAGCCAGGACCTCACCGGGACAGGGGGCAGGAATGAAAAACTGTTTTTT. Translating it yields CASSQDLTGTGGRNEKLFF.

The V and J genes are TRBV2 and TRBJ2-3; D call uncertain. This CDR3 has 12 residues. From germline, CDR1 is SNHLY and CDR2 FYNNEI. V was shortened by 8 bases and J by 3 bases, with 9 bases between the two germline ends. Here the CDR3 reads CASQYETDTQYF. The CDR3 DNA is TGTGCCAGCCAGTATGAAACAGATACGCAGTATTTT.

The V call is TRBV2, the J call TRBJ2-7, with D perhaps TRBD2 (7 bases). CDR1 and CDR2 (germline): SNHLY, FYNNEI. Trimming pared 4 bases from V and 4 bases from J, leaving 11 bases between. CDR3 length: 13 amino acids. In DNA form, the CDR3 reads TGTGCCAGCAGTGGGGGGGGCGGGTACGAGCAGTACTTC. Residues: CASSGGGGYEQYF.

The chain links TRBV6-5 to TRBJ1-2; 8 bases align to TRBD1. Trimming cost V 4 bases and J 8 bases; bases outside gene matches: 12. The CDR3 loop spans 15 amino acids. CDR1 is MNHEY, CDR2 SVGAGI, per germline. CDR3 in DNA: TGTGCCAGCAGTTCAGGGGGCCCCTCTGTGAGAGGCTACACCTTC. This codes for CASSSGGPSVRGYTF.

This clone was found a few times. The chain joins TRBV6-6 to TRBJ2-2; TRBD1 agrees at 7 bases. The V segment lost 5 bases and the J segment 1 base; nucleotides outside the gene matches: 7. This CDR3 is built from 16 residues. Germline assignment: CDR1 MNHNY and CDR2 SVGAGI (reference sequence). The chain's CDR3 is CASSAPGQMNTGELFF. Written as DNA, the CDR3 is TGTGCCAGCAGTGCGCCGGGACAGATGAACACCGGGGAGCTGTTTTTT.

This clone was observed a handful of times. The chain employs TRBV4-2 and TRBJ2-3; 10 positions agree with TRBD1. J was trimmed by 4 bases and V by 0 bases; bases with no gene match: 1. The CDR3 is 15 amino acids. Germline V CDR1 and CDR2: LGHNA, YNFKEQ. This chain's CDR3 is CASSQETGGPDTQYF. For the CDR3, the DNA is TGTGCCAGCAGCCAAGAGACAGGGGGCCCAGATACGCAGTATTTT.

This clone was observed once. This chain joins TRBV9 and TRBJ1-1; the D gene is possibly TRBD1 (5 bases). Germline V gene data show CDR1 as SGDLS and CDR2 as YYNGEE. V lost 0 bases and J 11 bases, leaving 11 bases between the germline ends. The CDR3 length is 12 residues. The CDR3: CASSVEGLDAFF. The DNA for the CDR3 is TGTGCCAGCAGCGTAGAGGGGCTGGATGCTTTCTTT.

Only a few counts were recorded for this clone. This chain uses TRBV5-1 with TRBJ1-3, with 8 bases that match TRBD1. Germline values: CDR1 SGHRS, CDR2 YFSETQ. V was clipped by 4 bases and J by 0 bases; unmatched bases: 3. The CDR3 contains 15 residues. CDR3 in amino acids: CASSQGTGSGNTIYF. CDR3 coding DNA: TGCGCCAGCAGCCAGGGGACAGGCTCTGGAAACACCATATATTTT.

The chain carries TRBV10-3 and TRBJ2-3; D might be TRBD2 (6 bases). This CDR3 is 14 amino acids long. Germline V gene sequence: CDR1 ENHRY, CDR2 SYGVKD. The V end lost 6 bases, the J end lost 0 bases, and 10 bases lay between the germline ends. Here the CDR3 reads CAIRSRESTDTQYF. The CDR3 region has the DNA TGTGCCATCAGATCACGGGAGAGCACAGATACGCAGTATTTT.

This clone was counted a single time. The chain carries TRBV14 and TRBJ2-1, with 11 positions matching TRBD2. The CDR3 totals 18 residues. Germline CDR1 and CDR2: SGHDN and FVKESK. V gave up 2 bases and J gave up 6 bases; unmatched junction bases: 12. The DNA for the CDR3 is TGTGCCAGCAGCCAACTAGGACTAGCGGGCCTTGGATCCAATGAGCAGTTCTTC. Protein sequence: CASSQLGLAGLGSNEQFF.

The rearrangement uses TRBV9 and TRBJ1-1, with a tentative D call TRBD1 (5 bases). This CDR3 spans 16 amino acids. The germline V gene has CDR1 SGDLS and CDR2 YYNGEE. The ends were cut back, 0 bases at V and 4 bases at J, with 16 bases in the middle. CDR3 sequence: CASSVDGGGGGTEAFF. The CDR3, as DNA: TGTGCCAGCAGCGTAGATGGGGGAGGTGGAGGCACTGAAGCTTTCTTT. Full variable domain (outside the CDR3, taken from reference TRBV9 and TRBJ1-1): DSGVTQTPKHLITATGQRVTLRCSPRSGDLSVYWYQQSLDQGLQFLIQYYNGEERAKGNILERFSAQQFPDLHSELNLSSLELGDSALYFCASSVDGGGGGTEAFFGQGTRLTVV.

The genes are TRBV5-1 and TRBJ1-3; tentatively, D is TRBD1 (5 bases). The ends were cut back, 4 bases at V and 1 base at J, with 12 bases in the middle. The CDR3 loop spans 15 amino acids. Looked up from germline, CDR1 is SGHRS and CDR2 is YFSETQ. CDR3: CASSPGGGSGNTIYF. The CDR3 DNA follows: TGCGCCAGCAGCCCTGGGGGGGGATCTGGAAACACCATATATTTT.

J is TRBJ2-3 and V is TRBV9, with TRBD2 matching over 13 bases. Looked up from germline, CDR1 is SGDLS and CDR2 is YYNGEE. This CDR3 has 16 residues. With V trimmed by 0 bases and J by 3 bases, 1 base remained unmatched. CDR3: CASSVALAGGTDTQYF. The CDR3 region has the DNA TGTGCCAGCAGCGTAGCACTAGCGGGGGGGACAGATACGCAGTATTTT.

The chain carries TRBV4-3 and TRBJ1-2; TRBD1 matches at 7 bases. V was clipped by 0 bases and J by 2 bases; unmatched bases: 6. The CDR3 is 16 residues long. Germline V gives CDR1 LGHNA, CDR2 YSLEER. The CDR3 loop reads CASSQETTGRNYGYTF. Written as DNA, the CDR3 is TGCGCCAGCAGCCAAGAGACGACAGGGCGAAACTATGGCTACACCTTC.

This chain uses TRBV9 with TRBJ1-5; D remains unclear. The CDR3 is 13 residues long. V lost 5 bases and J lost 7, with 13 bases in between. Germline V gene lookup returns CDR1 SGDLS and CDR2 YYNGEE. This CDR3 is CASSRTPGQPQHF. As DNA, the CDR3 is TGTGCCAGCAGTCGAACTCCGGGGCAGCCCCAGCATTTT.

This clone appeared a single time. This sequence joins TRBV27 and TRBJ1-1; possibly TRBD1 for D (6 bases). Trimming pared 5 bases from V and 5 bases from J, leaving 21 bases between. The germline V gene has CDR1 MNHEY and CDR2 SMNVEV (reference sequence). CDR3 length: 16 residues. CDR3 loop: CASSRAVGAMSTEAFF. CDR3 bases: TGTGCCAGCAGTCGCGCCGTGGGGGCGATGTCTACTGAAGCTTTCTTT.

The chain recombines TRBV5-1 with TRBJ1-1, with TRBD1 matching over 9 bases. The CDR3 is 16 amino acids. The ends lost 0 bases at V and 2 bases at J; junction bases unmatched: 5. CDR1 and CDR2 (germline): SGHRS, YFSETQ. The chain's CDR3 is CASSLEGTGPNTEAFF. In DNA, the CDR3 is TGCGCCAGCAGCTTGGAGGGGACAGGGCCTAACACTGAAGCTTTCTTT.

This clone was seen more than once but under ten times. The chain has TRBV4-1 and TRBJ1-4, with D unclear. V was cut by 3 bases and J by 8 bases, with 7 bases left in between. Germline CDR1 is MGHRA and CDR2 is YSYEKL. CDR3 length equals 12 residues. The CDR3 loop is CASSHEQEKLFF. CDR3 nucleotides: TGCGCCAGCAGCCATGAACAGGAAAAACTGTTTTTT.

The genes are TRBV10-3 and TRBJ2-1; D might be TRBD1 (6 bases). This CDR3 spans 16 amino acids. Germline V lookup: CDR1 ENHRY, CDR2 SYGVKD. V lost 7 bases to trimming and J lost 0 bases, with 16 bases between them. CDR3 protein: CAITGDIRSSYNEQFF. The DNA of the CDR3 is TGTGCCATCACTGGGGACATAAGGAGCTCCTACAATGAGCAGTTCTTC.

The V gene is TRBV28, the J gene TRBJ1-1, with a weak D call TRBD1 (5 bases). There are 13 residues in the CDR3. The germline CDR1 and CDR2 sequences are MDHEN and SYDVKM. The V end lost 3 bases, the J end lost 4 bases, and 9 bases lay between the germline ends. The DNA of the CDR3 is TGTGCCAGCAGTTTGACCGGGGGCACTGAAGCTTTCTTT. It specifies CASSLTGGTEAFF.

The V call is TRBV6-1, the J call TRBJ1-5; D not resolved. The germline V gene encodes CDR1 MNHNS and CDR2 SASEGT. This CDR3 has 13 amino acids. V was pared by 3 bases and J by 5 bases, with 8 bases between. DNA for the CDR3: TGTGCCAGCAGTGAGGGAGACGATCAGCCCCAGCATTTT. Translated, it gives CASSEGDDQPQHF.

V is TRBV9 and J is TRBJ1-4; D is possibly TRBD1 (6 bases). Germline V lookup: CDR1 SGDLS, CDR2 YYNGEE. Deletions cut 0 bases from V and 1 base from J, with 10 bases between. This CDR3 spans 16 amino acids. This chain's CDR3 is CASSVVGRGTNEKLFF. The CDR3 coding sequence is TGTGCCAGCAGCGTAGTGGGCAGGGGAACTAATGAAAAACTGTTTTTT.

The rearrangement uses TRBV19 and TRBJ2-1, with 9 bases identical to TRBD2. The CDR3 runs to 15 residues. V dropped 3 bases and J dropped 5; count of bases not matched to a gene: 5. The V gene's germline CDR1 is LNHDA and CDR2 SQIVND (reference sequence). The CDR3: CASSMAAGGHNEQFF. CDR3 bases: TGTGCCAGTAGTATGGCAGCGGGGGGCCACAATGAGCAGTTCTTC.

This chain uses TRBV7-9 with TRBJ1-6, with 9 bases aligning to TRBD1. J gave up 3 bases and V 6 bases, and 3 bases lay outside the gene matches. The germline CDR1 and CDR2 sequences are SEHNR and FQNEAQ (reference sequence). This CDR3 comprises 15 residues. CDR3 protein: CASSGDRDYNSPLHF. DNA for the CDR3: TGTGCCAGCAGTGGGGACAGGGACTATAATTCACCCCTCCACTTT.

The CDR3 DNA follows: TGTGCCAGCACCCCCCTCTCTAGCGACCATTACAATGAGCAGTTCTTC. Amino acid sequence: CASTPLSSDHYNEQFF. This chain joins TRBV7-6 and TRBJ2-1, with D possibly being TRBD2 (6 bases). Germline V gives CDR1 SGHVS, CDR2 FNYEAQ. This CDR3 comprises 16 residues. Trimming took off 7 bases at V and 4 bases at J, with 20 bases between the two ends.

The chain links TRBV9 to TRBJ2-3; TRBD2 is a possible D gene (5 bases). The V gene's germline CDR1 is SGDLS and CDR2 YYNGEE. Trimming left V 1 base short and J 0 bases short, with 12 bases between. The CDR3 consists of 16 residues. CDR3 protein: CASSVKGRTSTDTQYF. CDR3 coding DNA: TGTGCCAGCAGCGTAAAAGGCAGGACTAGCACAGATACGCAGTATTTT. Looking up the rest from reference TRBV9 and TRBJ2-3 gives the full variable domain: DSGVTQTPKHLITATGQRVTLRCSPRSGDLSVYWYQQSLDQGLQFLIQYYNGEERAKGNILERFSAQQFPDLHSELNLSSLELGDSALYFCASSVKGRTSTDTQYFGPGTRLTVL.

The chain combines TRBV4-3 with TRBJ1-2, with 8 bases lining up with TRBD1. The CDR3 runs to 15 residues. Losses at the gene ends were 4 bases for V and 4 bases for J; bases not matched to a gene: 8. From germline, CDR1 is LGHNA and CDR2 YSLEER. The CDR3 protein is CASSPDRDSTYGYTF. CDR3 in DNA: TGCGCCAGCAGCCCGGACAGGGACTCTACCTATGGCTACACCTTC.

The chain carries TRBV7-2 and TRBJ2-7; 8 bases match TRBD1. This CDR3 is built from 13 residues. The germline CDR1 and CDR2 sequences are SGHTA and FQGNSA. V shed 5 bases and J 6 bases; nucleotides not matched to a gene: 6. This CDR3 reads CASSATDRAEQYV. The DNA of the CDR3 is TGTGCCAGCAGCGCCACGGACAGGGCCGAGCAGTACGTC.

The chain links TRBV5-1 to TRBJ2-7; 12 bases match TRBD1. Germline CDR1 SGHRS, CDR2 YFSETQ. This CDR3 is built from 18 residues. The junction had 13 bases not matched to a gene; V was cut back by 1 base and J by 5 bases. CDR3 in amino acids: CASSLRAVSGTGGHEQYF. The CDR3 DNA follows: TGCGCCAGCAGCTTGCGGGCGGTCTCCGGGACAGGGGGCCACGAGCAGTACTTC.

This clone was counted a few times. V is TRBV4-1 and J is TRBJ1-5, with 7 positions matching TRBD1. J lost 0 bases, V lost 0 bases, and 8 bases had no gene match. This CDR3 is built from 18 residues. Germline assignment: CDR1 MGHRA and CDR2 YSYEKL. CDR3 DNA sequence: TGCGCCAGCAGCCAAGATCCCAGGACAGGCTATAGCAATCAGCCCCAGCATTTT. It is translated as CASSQDPRTGYSNQPQHF.

The chain links TRBV23-1 to TRBJ2-1; D unclear. TRBV23-1 counts as an open reading frame of uncertain function. The CDR3 is 13 amino acids. V gave up 0 bases and J gave up 4 bases, with 4 bases separating them. CDR3: CASSQSYYNEQFF. The DNA of the CDR3 is TGCGCCAGCAGTCAATCGTATTACAATGAGCAGTTCTTC.